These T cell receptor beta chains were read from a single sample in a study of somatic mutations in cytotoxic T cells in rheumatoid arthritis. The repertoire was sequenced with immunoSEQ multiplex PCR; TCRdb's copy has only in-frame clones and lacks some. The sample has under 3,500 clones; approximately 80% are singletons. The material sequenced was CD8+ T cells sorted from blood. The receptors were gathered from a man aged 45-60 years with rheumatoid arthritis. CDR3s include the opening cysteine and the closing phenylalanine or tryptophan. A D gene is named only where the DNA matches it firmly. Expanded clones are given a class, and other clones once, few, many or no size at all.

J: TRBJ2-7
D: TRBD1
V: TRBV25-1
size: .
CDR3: CASSDHYSSSGGWYEQYF
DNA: TGTGCCAGCAGTGACCACTACTCCTCATCAGGGGGCTGGTACGAGCAGTACTTC

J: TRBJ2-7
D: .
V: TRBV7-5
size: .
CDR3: CASSKRGGWHSYEQYF
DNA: TGTGCCAGCAGCAAGAGGGGAGGGTGGCACTCCTACGAGCAGTACTTC

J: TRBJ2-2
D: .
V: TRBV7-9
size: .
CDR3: CASSVRGLENTGELFF
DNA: TGTGCCAGCAGCGTCAGGGGATTAGAGAACACCGGGGAGCTGTTTTTT

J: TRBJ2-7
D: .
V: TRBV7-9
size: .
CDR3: CASSPTGNSYEQYF
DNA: TGTGCCAGCAGCCCAACAGGGAACTCCTACGAGCAGTACTTC

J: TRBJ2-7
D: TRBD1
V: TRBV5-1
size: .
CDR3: CASSYPGQGSHEQYF
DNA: TGCGCCAGCAGCTACCCGGGACAGGGTAGTCACGAGCAGTACTTC

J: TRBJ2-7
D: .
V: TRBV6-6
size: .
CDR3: CASTESSYEQYF
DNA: TGTGCCAGCACCGAGAGCTCCTACGAGCAGTACTTC

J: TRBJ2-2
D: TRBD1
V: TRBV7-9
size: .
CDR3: CASSGDRGRPGELFF
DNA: TGTGCCAGCAGTGGGGACAGGGGGCGTCCCGGGGAGCTGTTTTTT

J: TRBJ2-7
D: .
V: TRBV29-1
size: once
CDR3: CSVAAGISYEQYF
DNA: TGCAGCGTTGCGGCAGGTATTAGCTACGAGCAGTACTTC

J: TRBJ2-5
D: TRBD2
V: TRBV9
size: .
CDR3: CASSAGRGLQETQYF
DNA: TGTGCCAGCAGCGCGGGGAGGGGATTACAAGAGACCCAGTACTTC

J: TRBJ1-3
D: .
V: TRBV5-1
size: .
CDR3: CASSSRSDSGNTIYF
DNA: TGCGCCAGCAGCTCCCGGTCCGACTCTGGAAACACCATATATTTT

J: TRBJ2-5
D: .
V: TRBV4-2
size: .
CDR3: CASSQGGSGVETQYF
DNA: TGTGCCAGCAGCCAAGGGGGATCGGGAGTCGAGACCCAGTACTTC

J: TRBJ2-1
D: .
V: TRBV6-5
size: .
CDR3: CASSYQDTYNEQFF
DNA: TGTGCCAGCAGTTACCAGGACACATACAATGAGCAGTTCTTC

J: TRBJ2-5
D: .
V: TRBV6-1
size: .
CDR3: CAIPGVYETQYF
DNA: TGTGCCATCCCGGGGGTGTACGAGACCCAGTACTTC

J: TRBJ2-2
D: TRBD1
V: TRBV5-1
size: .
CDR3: CASSRMGQANTGELFF
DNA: TGCGCCAGCAGCCGAATGGGACAGGCGAACACCGGGGAGCTGTTTTTT

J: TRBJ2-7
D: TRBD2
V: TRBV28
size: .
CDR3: CASSAWTSGRSYEQYF
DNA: TGTGCCAGCAGTGCCTGGACTAGCGGGAGATCCTACGAGCAGTACTTC

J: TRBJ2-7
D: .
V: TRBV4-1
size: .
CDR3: CASSQVGRVYEQYF
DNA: TGCGCCAGCAGCCAAGTCGGCAGGGTATACGAGCAGTACTTC

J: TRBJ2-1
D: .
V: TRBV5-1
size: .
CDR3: CASSLNTNNEQFF
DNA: TGCGCCAGCAGCTTGAACACTAACAATGAGCAGTTCTTC

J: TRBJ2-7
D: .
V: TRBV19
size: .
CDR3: CASSIAKIGAYEQYF
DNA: TGTGCCAGTAGTATAGCCAAAATAGGAGCCTACGAGCAGTACTTC

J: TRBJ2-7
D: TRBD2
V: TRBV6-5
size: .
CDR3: CASSPGLAGEQYF
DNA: TGTGCCAGCAGCCCGGGACTAGCGGGAGAGCAGTACTTC

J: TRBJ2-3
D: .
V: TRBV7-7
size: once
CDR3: CASSPLMASADTQYF
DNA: TGTGCCAGCAGCCCCCTGATGGCCAGCGCAGATACGCAGTATTTT

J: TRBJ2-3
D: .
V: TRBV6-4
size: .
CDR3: CASSDSSQAFTDTQYF
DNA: TGTGCCAGCAGTGACTCGAGCCAGGCATTCACAGATACGCAGTATTTT

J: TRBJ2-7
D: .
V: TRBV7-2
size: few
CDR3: CASSLESALSVNEEQYF
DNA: TGTGCCAGCAGCTTAGAAAGTGCCCTGAGTGTAAATGAGGAGCAGTACTTC

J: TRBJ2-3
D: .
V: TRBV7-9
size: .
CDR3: CATAFGGVGTDTQYF
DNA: TGTGCCACCGCCTTCGGCGGTGTGGGCACAGATACGCAGTATTTT

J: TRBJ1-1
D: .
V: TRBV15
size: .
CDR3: CATSSGTGSSSGGNTEAFF
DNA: TGTGCCACCAGCAGTGGGACCGGGAGCTCGTCCGGGGGGAACACTGAAGCTTTCTTT

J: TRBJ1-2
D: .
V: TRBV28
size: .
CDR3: CASSPQDWDYGYTF
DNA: TGTGCCAGCAGTCCTCAGGACTGGGACTATGGCTACACCTTC

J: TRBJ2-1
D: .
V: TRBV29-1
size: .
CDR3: CSVERQPLTYNEQFF
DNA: TGCAGCGTTGAACGACAGCCGTTGACCTACAATGAGCAGTTCTTC

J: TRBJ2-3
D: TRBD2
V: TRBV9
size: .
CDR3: CASSVEGLETDTQYF
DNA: TGTGCCAGCAGCGTAGAGGGACTAGAGACAGATACGCAGTATTTT

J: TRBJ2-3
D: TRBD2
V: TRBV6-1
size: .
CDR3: CASSERSGGPDTQYF
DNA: TGTGCCAGCAGTGAAAGATCGGGAGGGCCAGATACGCAGTATTTT

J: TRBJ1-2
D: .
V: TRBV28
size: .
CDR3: CASSLNNAYGYTF
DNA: TGTGCCAGCAGTTTAAACAACGCATATGGCTACACCTTC

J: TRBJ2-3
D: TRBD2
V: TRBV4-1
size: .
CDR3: CASSQSSGVTDTQYF
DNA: TGCGCCAGCAGCCAATCTAGCGGAGTCACAGATACGCAGTATTTT

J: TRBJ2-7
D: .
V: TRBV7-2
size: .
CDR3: CASSLGRFRAYEQYF
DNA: TGTGCCAGCAGCTTGGGCAGGTTCCGCGCCTACGAGCAGTACTTC

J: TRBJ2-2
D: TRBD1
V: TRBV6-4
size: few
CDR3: CASSQTDRGHGELFF
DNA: TGTGCCAGCAGCCAAACGGACAGGGGGCACGGGGAGCTGTTTTTT

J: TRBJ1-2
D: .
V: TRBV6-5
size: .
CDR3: CASSYGGPTRHSYTF
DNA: TGTGCCAGCAGTTACGGCGGTCCTACGCGCCATAGCTACACCTTC

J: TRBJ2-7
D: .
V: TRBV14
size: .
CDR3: CASSQGWQASYEQYF
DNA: TGTGCCAGCAGCCAAGGGTGGCAGGCAAGCTACGAGCAGTACTTC

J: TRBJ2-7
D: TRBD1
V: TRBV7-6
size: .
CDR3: CASSSGTGFGEQYF
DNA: TGTGCCAGCAGTTCGGGGACAGGGTTTGGGGAGCAGTACTTC

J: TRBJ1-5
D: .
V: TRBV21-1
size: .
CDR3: CASSLQGNQPQHF
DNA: TGTGCCAGCAGCCTTCAGGGGAATCAGCCCCAGCATTTT

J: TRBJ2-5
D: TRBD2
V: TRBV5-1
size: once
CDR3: CASSLPARLAGAETQYF
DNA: TGCGCCAGCAGCTTGCCAGCCCGACTAGCGGGAGCAGAGACCCAGTACTTC

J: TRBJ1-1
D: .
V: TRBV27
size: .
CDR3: CASSSGAMNTEAFF
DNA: TGTGCCAGCAGTTCAGGTGCTATGAACACTGAAGCTTTCTTT

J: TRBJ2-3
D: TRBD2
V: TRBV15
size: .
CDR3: CATSREGLAGADTQYF
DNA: TGTGCCACCAGCAGAGAGGGACTAGCGGGAGCAGATACGCAGTATTTT

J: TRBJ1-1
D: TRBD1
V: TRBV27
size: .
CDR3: CASSWDRANTEAFF
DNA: TGTGCCAGCAGTTGGGACAGGGCGAACACTGAAGCTTTCTTT

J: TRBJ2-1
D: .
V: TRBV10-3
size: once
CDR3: CAISAEDSSSYNEQFF
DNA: TGTGCCATCAGTGCGGAGGACTCCAGCTCCTACAATGAGCAGTTCTTC